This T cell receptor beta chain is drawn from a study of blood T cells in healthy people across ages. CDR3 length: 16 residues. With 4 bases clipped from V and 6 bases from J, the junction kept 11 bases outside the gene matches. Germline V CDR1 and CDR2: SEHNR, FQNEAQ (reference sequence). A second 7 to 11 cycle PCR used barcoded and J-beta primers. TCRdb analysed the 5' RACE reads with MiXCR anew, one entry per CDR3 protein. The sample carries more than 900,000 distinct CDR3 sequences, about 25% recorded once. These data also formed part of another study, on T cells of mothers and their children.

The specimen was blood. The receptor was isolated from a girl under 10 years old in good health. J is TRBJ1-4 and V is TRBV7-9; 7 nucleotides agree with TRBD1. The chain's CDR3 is CASSSLTGRVHEKLFF. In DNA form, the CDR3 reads TGTGCCAGCAGCTCCCTGACAGGGAGGGTCCATGAAAAACTGTTTTTT.